This T cell receptor (beta chain) comes out of a study of shared clonotypes between healthy human individuals. Libraries were prepared by immunoSEQ multiplex PCR; TCRdb keeps only in-frame clonotypes and omits some of them. The data show approximately 1.5 million clones, roughly 98.5% seen once. Naive CD45RA+ and memory CD45RA-negative subsets were split from CD4+ cells. Study-level findings and limits: Clonotypes not shared had lower generation probabilities than those common to all four donors. Sample collection involved blood only; tissue repertoires are likely different.

As regards this clone: The antigen remains undetermined.

The source is a man aged 25 to 45 in good health. The sequenced sample was naive CD4+ T cells sorted from blood. Described subset: CD45RA+ positively selected.

CDR3 sequence reads: CASRGARSEQYF. CDR3 DNA: TGCGCCAGCAGGGGGGCAAGGAGCGAGCAGTACTTC. The V call is TRBV5-1, the J call TRBJ2-7, with D perhaps matching TRBD1 (6 bases). The CDR3 loop spans 12 amino acids. V dropped 5 bases and J dropped 6 bases, with 12 bases sitting between them. Germline V lookup: CDR1 SGHRS, CDR2 YFSETQ.